Listed below are T cell receptor beta chains from one sample, sequenced in a study of CD8+CD57+ T cells in acquired aplastic anemia. One entry per CDR3 protein results from TCRdb running MiXCR on the reads. The data hold around 180,000 distinct CDR3 sequences, with around 48% observed a single time. Sequencing was done on a sample of sorted CD4+, CD8+, or CD8+CD57+ T cells (not recorded which) from PBMCs. These receptors all stem from a human donor with aplastic anemia. Each CDR3 is given with its conserved first and last residue. Each record gives: V gene, CDR3 protein.

TRBV7-9,CASSLLGSYEQYF
TRBV2,CASRLPPTF
TRBV7-9,CATRGDGYTF
TRBV2,CASSVQAYGYTF
TRBV7-2,CATGGQIGNTIYF
TRBV29-1,CSVTDRGKYNEQFF
TRBV6-1,CASSPHQDRVGTQYF
TRBV7-9,CASSLATGFDGYTF
TRBV10-3,CAIGNGGMNTEAFF
TRBV25-1,CASRGDRENTEAFF
TRBV19,CASSPVNTETQYF
TRBV18,CASSEVENSPLHF
TRBV29-1,CSVEASGKAETQYF
TRBV7-3,CASSSQGANGELFF
TRBV10-3,CAISGEQEITQPQHF
TRBV2,CASRDRGPSHNEQFF
TRBV3-1,CASSFQRSGEQYF
TRBV4-2,CASSQVGPDTEAFF
TRBV10-1,CAISESDRYEQYF
TRBV19,CASSAPFGTPYEQYF
TRBV7-3,CASSPRTSGIPYEQYF
TRBV9,CASSVETAYGYTF
TRBV5-6,CASSLKGQFTDTQYF
TRBV2,CASTNREERNSPLHF
TRBV19,CASSMDSTDTQYF
TRBV20-1,CSARETKTGGEAFF
TRBV7-9,CASSFPLLTANYGYTF
TRBV29-1,CSVEKGPNYGYTF
TRBV11-1,CASSQLTGYNSPLHF
TRBV7-9,CASKSLDRVKETQYF
TRBV2,CASRAGTSVGETQYF
TRBV10-3,CAIRARVDYEQYF
TRBV12-5,CASGRGQGDGYTF
TRBV7-2,CASIPGIKGSPLHF
TRBV19,CASSIRGWGSTYNEQFF
TRBV20-1,CSAAGPAKNIQYF
TRBV19,CASSRQGSSYEQYF
TRBV20-1,CSASRAGGGYEQYF
TRBV10-3,CASSLTTGPYNEQFF
TRBV20-1,CSASLGGSTGELFF
TRBV25-1,CASSESNGREEETQYF
TRBV2,CASGALASGNTIYF
TRBV15,CATSRDRGGNYYGYTF
TRBV30,CAWSVGGVYEQYF
TRBV9,CASSVWDPGLGYTF
TRBV6-2/TRBV6-3,CASTQTARPIGTQYF
TRBV25-1,CASSESGIHSPLHF
TRBV20-1,CSARKDGSYNSPLHF
TRBV29-1,CSVETTISNYGYTF
TRBV12-3/TRBV12-4,CASSFMGHSGNTIYF
TRBV5-4,CASGSLVESRNTEAFF
TRBV5-4,CASSAGGGGTDMQYF
TRBV7-9,CASVPQNTEAFF
TRBV24-1,CATSDLNTYNEQFF